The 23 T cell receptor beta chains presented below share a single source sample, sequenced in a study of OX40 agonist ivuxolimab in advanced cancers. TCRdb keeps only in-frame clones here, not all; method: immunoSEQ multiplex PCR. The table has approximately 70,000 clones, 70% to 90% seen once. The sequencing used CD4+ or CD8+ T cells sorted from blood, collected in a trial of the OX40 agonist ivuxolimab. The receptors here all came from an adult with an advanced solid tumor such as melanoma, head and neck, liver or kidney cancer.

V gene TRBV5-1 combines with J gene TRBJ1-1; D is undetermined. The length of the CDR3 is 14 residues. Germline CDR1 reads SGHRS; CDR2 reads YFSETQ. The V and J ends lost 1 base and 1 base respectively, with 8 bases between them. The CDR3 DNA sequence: TGCGCCAGCAGCTTGAGTGGTGGGAACACTGAAGCTTTCTTT. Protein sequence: CASSLSGGNTEAFF.

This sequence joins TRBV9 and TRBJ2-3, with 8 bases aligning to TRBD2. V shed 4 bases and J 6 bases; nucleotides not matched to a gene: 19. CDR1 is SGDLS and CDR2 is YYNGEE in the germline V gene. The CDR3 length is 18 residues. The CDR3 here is CASSIQSGLAGSLDTQYF. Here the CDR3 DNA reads TGTGCCAGCAGCATCCAGAGCGGATTAGCGGGATCTCTGGATACGCAGTATTTT. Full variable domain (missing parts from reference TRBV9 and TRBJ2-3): DSGVTQTPKHLITATGQRVTLRCSPRSGDLSVYWYQQSLDQGLQFLIQYYNGEERAKGNILERFSAQQFPDLHSELNLSSLELGDSALYFCASSIQSGLAGSLDTQYFGPGTRLTVL.

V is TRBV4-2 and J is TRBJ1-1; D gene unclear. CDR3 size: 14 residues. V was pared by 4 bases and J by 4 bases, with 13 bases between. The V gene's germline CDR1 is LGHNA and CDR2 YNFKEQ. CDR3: CASSPPGSGTEAFF. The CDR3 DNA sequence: TGTGCCAGCAGCCCCCCTGGCAGCGGCACTGAAGCTTTCTTT.

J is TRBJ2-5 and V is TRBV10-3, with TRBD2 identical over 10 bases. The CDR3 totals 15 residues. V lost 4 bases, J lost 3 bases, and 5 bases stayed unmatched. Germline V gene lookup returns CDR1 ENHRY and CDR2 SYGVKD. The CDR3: CAISATSGDKETQYF. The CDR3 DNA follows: TGTGCCATCAGTGCTACTAGCGGGGACAAAGAGACCCAGTACTTC.

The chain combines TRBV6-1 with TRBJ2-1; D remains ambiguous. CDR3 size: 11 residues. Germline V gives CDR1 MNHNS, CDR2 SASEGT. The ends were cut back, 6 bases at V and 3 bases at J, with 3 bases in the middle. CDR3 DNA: TGTGCCAGCAGATTCTACAATGAGCAGTTCTTC. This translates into CASRFYNEQFF.

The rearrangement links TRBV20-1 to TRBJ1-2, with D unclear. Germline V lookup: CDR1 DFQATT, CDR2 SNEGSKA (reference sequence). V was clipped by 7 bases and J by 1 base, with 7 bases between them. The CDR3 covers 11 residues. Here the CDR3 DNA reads TGCAGTGGGGTAGATAACTATGGCTACACCTTC. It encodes CSGVDNYGYTF.

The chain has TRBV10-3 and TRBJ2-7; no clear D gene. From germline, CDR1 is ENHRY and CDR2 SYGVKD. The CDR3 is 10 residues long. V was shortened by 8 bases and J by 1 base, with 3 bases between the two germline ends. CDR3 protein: CAIGSYEQYF. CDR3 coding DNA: TGTGCCATCGGGTCCTACGAGCAGTACTTC.

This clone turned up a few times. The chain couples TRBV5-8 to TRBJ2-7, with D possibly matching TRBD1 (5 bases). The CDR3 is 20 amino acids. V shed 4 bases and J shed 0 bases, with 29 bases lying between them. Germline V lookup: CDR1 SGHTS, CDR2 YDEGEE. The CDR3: CASSPVFGRAGILSSYEQYF. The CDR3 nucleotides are TGTGCCAGCAGCCCCGTCTTTGGTCGGGCAGGGATTCTATCCTCCTACGAGCAGTACTTC.

The CDR3 reads CASSLGNGQPQHF. For the CDR3, the DNA is TGCGCCAGCAGCTTGGGGAACGGTCAGCCCCAGCATTTT. J is TRBJ1-5 and V is TRBV5-1; no reliable D call. Germline-derived CDR1 and CDR2 are SGHRS and YFSETQ. Trimming took 0 bases from V and 6 from J, leaving 7 bases between them. This CDR3 is built from 13 residues.

CDR3 residues: CASSELGIRSNQPQHF. The DNA of the CDR3 is TGTGCCAGCAGTGAGCTCGGAATAAGGAGCAATCAGCCCCAGCATTTT. This chain uses TRBV6-1 with TRBJ1-5; D not certain. The length of the CDR3 is 16 residues. Trimming took 3 bases from V and 1 from J, leaving 13 bases between them. Germline CDR1 reads MNHNS; CDR2 reads SASEGT.

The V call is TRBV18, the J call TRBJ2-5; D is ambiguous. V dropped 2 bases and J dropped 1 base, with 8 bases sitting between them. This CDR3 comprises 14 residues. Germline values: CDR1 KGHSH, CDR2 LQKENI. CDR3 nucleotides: TGTGCCAGCTCACCAGGCGCAGCCCAAGAGACCCAGTACTTC. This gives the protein CASSPGAAQETQYF.

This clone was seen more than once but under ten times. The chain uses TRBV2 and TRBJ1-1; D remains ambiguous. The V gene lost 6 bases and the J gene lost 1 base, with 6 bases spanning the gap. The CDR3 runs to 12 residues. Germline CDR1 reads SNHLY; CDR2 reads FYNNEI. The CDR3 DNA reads TGTGCCAGCAGCCTGAGGAACACTGAAGCTTTCTTT. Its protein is CASSLRNTEAFF.

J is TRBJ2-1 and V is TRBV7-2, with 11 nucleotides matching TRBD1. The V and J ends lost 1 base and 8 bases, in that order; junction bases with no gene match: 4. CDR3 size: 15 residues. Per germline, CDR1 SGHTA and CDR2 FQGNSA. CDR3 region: CASSLGTGGFYEQFF. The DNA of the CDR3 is TGTGCCAGCAGCTTAGGGACAGGGGGCTTCTATGAGCAGTTCTTC. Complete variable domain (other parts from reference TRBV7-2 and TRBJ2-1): GAGVSQSPSNKVTEKGKDVELRCDPISGHTALYWYRQSLGQGLEFLIYFQGNSAPDKSGLPSDRFSAERTGGSVSTLTIQRTQQEDSAVYLCASSLGTGGFYEQFFGPGTRLTVL.

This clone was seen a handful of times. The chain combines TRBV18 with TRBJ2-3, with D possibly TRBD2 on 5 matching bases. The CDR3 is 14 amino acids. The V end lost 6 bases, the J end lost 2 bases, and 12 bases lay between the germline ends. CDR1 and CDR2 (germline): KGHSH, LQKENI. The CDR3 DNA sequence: TGTGCCAGCTCCCCGGGAACCAACACAGATACGCAGTATTTT. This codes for CASSPGTNTDTQYF.

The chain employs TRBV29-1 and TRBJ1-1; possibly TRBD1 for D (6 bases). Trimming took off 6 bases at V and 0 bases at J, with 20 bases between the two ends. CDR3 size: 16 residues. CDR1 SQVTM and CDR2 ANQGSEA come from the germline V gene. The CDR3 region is CSVSRQPGAMNTEAFF. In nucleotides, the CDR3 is TGCAGCGTATCTCGGCAGCCGGGGGCGATGAACACTGAAGCTTTCTTT.

DNA of the CDR3: TGTGCCAGTAGTATCCAGACTAGCGGGAGAGGGACCCAGTACTTC. Its protein product is CASSIQTSGRGTQYF. This rearrangement joins TRBV19 to TRBJ2-5; TRBD2 matches at 12 bases. The V gene's germline CDR1 is LNHDA and CDR2 SQIVND (reference sequence). J lost 7 bases, V lost 3 bases, and 6 bases had no gene match. This CDR3 contains 15 residues.

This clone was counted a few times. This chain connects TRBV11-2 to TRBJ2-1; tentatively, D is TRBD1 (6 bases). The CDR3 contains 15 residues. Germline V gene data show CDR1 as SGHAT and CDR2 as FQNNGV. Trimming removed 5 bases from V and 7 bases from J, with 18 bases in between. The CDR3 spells CASSPRGGGLNEQFF. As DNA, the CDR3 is TGTGCCAGCAGCCCCAGGGGCGGAGGATTAAATGAGCAGTTCTTC.

This chain's CDR3 is CATSRFAGSYNEQFF. The CDR3 bases are TGTGCCACCAGCAGATTTGCGGGGTCCTACAATGAGCAGTTCTTC. The rearrangement joins TRBV15 to TRBJ2-1, with a weak D call TRBD2 (6 bases). CDR1 LNHNV and CDR2 YYDKDF come from the germline V gene (reference sequence). This CDR3 comprises 15 residues. The germline V and J ends were trimmed by 2 bases and 1 base, with 9 bases remaining between them.

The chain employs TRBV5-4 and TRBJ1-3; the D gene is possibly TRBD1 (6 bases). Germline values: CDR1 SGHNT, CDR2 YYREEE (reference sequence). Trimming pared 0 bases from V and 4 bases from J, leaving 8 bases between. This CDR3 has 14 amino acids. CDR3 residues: CASSLGRGGNTIYF. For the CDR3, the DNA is TGTGCCAGCAGCTTGGGCAGGGGAGGAAACACCATATATTTT.

This CDR3 is CASSGWGRGGTDTQYF. CDR3 coding DNA: TGTGCCAGTAGTGGTTGGGGCAGGGGAGGCACAGATACGCAGTATTTT. This chain joins TRBV19 and TRBJ2-3; tentatively, D is TRBD1 (6 bases). The CDR3 is 16 amino acids. In germline, CDR1 is LNHDA, CDR2 SQIVND (reference sequence). V was trimmed by 5 bases and J by 1 base, leaving 16 bases between them.

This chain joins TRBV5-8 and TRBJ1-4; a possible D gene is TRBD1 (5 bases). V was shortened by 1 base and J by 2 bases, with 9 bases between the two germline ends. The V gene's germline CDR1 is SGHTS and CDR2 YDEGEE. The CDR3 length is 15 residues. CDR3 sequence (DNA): TGTGCCAGCAGCTTGTCTGGGGCGACTAATGAAAAACTGTTTTTT. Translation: CASSLSGATNEKLFF. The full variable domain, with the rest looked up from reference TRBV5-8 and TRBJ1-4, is EAGVTQSPTHLIKTRGQQATLRCSPISGHTSVYWYQQALGLGLQFLLWYDEGEERNRGNFPPRFSGRQFPNYSSELNVNALELEDSALYLCASSLSGATNEKLFFGSGTQLSVL.

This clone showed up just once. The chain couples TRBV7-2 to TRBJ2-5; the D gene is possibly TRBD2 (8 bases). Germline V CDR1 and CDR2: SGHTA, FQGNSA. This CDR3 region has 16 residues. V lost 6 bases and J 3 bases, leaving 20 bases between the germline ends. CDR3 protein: CASSIGRGRLEETQYF. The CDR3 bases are TGTGCCAGCAGTATCGGGAGGGGGCGCTTAGAAGAGACCCAGTACTTC.

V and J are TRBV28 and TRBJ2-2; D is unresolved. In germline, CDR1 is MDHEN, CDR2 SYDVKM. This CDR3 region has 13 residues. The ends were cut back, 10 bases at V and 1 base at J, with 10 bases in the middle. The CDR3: CANQNGNTGELFF. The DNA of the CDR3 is TGTGCCAATCAGAATGGGAACACCGGGGAGCTGTTTTTT.